Presented here are 27 T cell receptor beta chains from one specimen sequenced in a study of cytomegalovirus exposure and HLA in healthy donors. The PCR ran on 60 Vbeta and 13 Jbeta primers. The table came from immunoSEQ multiplex PCR; TCRdb's copy has only in-frame clones and leaves some out. This repertoire shows 75,000 to 90,000 clones, about a tenth found once; its top ten account for around 26%. The material sequenced was PBMCs. The receptor source for this set is a man in his sixties in good health and CMV-seropositive.

This clone came up a few times. This chain uses TRBV27 with TRBJ2-7; TRBD1 is a possible D gene (5 bases). This CDR3 has 13 amino acids. The germline V gene has CDR1 MNHEY and CDR2 SMNVEV (reference sequence). Trimming removed 2 bases at V and 5 bases at J, with 10 bases between. CDR3 region: CASSLERGNEQYF. The CDR3 DNA sequence: TGTGCCAGCAGTTTAGAAAGGGGCAACGAGCAGTACTTC.

The table lists this clone with a few counts. The chain links TRBV5-4 to TRBJ2-1; 9 bases are shared with TRBD2. J gave up 4 bases and V 4 bases, and 6 bases lay outside the gene matches. Germline-derived CDR1 and CDR2 are SGHNT and YYREEE (reference sequence). CDR3 length: 15 residues. The CDR3 sequence is CASSPGLAPYNEQFF. DNA of the CDR3: TGTGCCAGCAGCCCCGGACTAGCGCCTTACAATGAGCAGTTCTTC.

This sequence joins TRBV7-9 and TRBJ2-5; D might be TRBD2 (5 bases). Trimming pared 6 bases from V and 4 bases from J, leaving 12 bases between. This CDR3 spans 13 amino acids. Germline V gene sequence: CDR1 SEHNR, CDR2 FQNEAQ (reference sequence). The CDR3 is CASSRRGLETQYF. In DNA form, the CDR3 reads TGTGCCAGCAGTCGGCGAGGACTAGAGACCCAGTACTTC.

The V call is TRBV28, the J call TRBJ1-1; TRBD1 might be the D (5 bases). Germline CDR1 MDHEN, CDR2 SYDVKM. The germline V and J ends were trimmed by 7 bases and 2 bases, with 17 bases remaining between them. The CDR3 is 15 amino acids. Written as DNA, the CDR3 is TGTGCCAGCAACTACCGCGGGGCGGGAAACACTGAAGCTTTCTTT. It codes for CASNYRGAGNTEAFF.

There are a few counts of this clone. The chain uses TRBV7-3 and TRBJ2-7; TRBD2 matches at 7 bases. The V and J ends lost 5 bases and 2 bases, in that order; junction bases with no gene match: 6. Looked up from germline, CDR1 is SGHTA and CDR2 is FQGTGA. The CDR3 length is 14 residues. CDR3 sequence (DNA): TGTGCCAGCAGCCCCAGCGGGGACCCCTACGAGCAGTACTTC. Translation gives CASSPSGDPYEQYF.

In its sample, this clone was seen a few times. The DNA for the CDR3 is TGTGCCAGCAGCTTAGCGGGGAAGAACACTGAAGCTTTCTTT. This sequence encodes CASSLAGKNTEAFF. The chain links TRBV11-2 to TRBJ1-1; D gene unclear. This CDR3 has 14 residues. Germline CDR1 SGHAT, CDR2 FQNNGV. Trimming removed 1 base from V and 1 base from J, with 7 bases in between.

Many counts were recorded for this clone. The rearrangement links TRBV6-1 to TRBJ2-7; TRBD1 agrees at 7 bases. The CDR3 runs to 12 residues. From germline, CDR1 is MNHNS and CDR2 SASEGT. J gave up 9 bases and V 2 bases, and 4 bases lay outside the gene matches. The CDR3 sequence is CASSENRGGQYV. The CDR3 DNA sequence: TGTGCCAGCAGTGAAAACAGGGGCGGGCAGTACGTC.

V gene TRBV5-6 combines with J gene TRBJ2-7; D may be TRBD2 (6 bases). This CDR3 region has 12 residues. V shed 3 bases and J shed 7 bases, with 11 bases lying between them. Looked up from germline, CDR1 is SGHDT and CDR2 is YYEEEE. The CDR3 sequence: CASSSGGLEQYV. For the CDR3, the DNA is TGTGCCAGCAGCTCTGGAGGGTTGGAGCAGTACGTC.

V gene TRBV15 combines with J gene TRBJ1-3; TRBD1 might be the D (5 bases). Germline CDR1 is LNHNV and CDR2 is YYDKDF (reference sequence). This CDR3 contains 16 residues. Deletions cut 5 bases from V and 0 bases from J, with 14 bases between. CDR3 sequence (DNA): TGTGCCACCAGCTCGCGCCGGGGGAGCTCTGGAAACACCATATATTTT. Translating gives CATSSRRGSSGNTIYF.

This clone was seen more than once but under ten times. V usage is TRBV4-1 and J usage is TRBJ2-5, with 10 bases identical to TRBD2. Germline-derived CDR1 and CDR2 are MGHRA and YSYEKL. This CDR3 comprises 16 residues. V gave up 1 base and J gave up 5 bases; unmatched junction bases: 7. CDR3 protein: CASSQGLAGEWETQYF. The CDR3 DNA is TGCGCCAGCAGCCAAGGGCTAGCGGGGGAATGGGAGACCCAGTACTTC.

The genes are TRBV10-3 and TRBJ2-5; D remains unclear. The V gene lost 0 bases and the J gene lost 2 bases, with 4 bases spanning the gap. Per the germline V gene, CDR1 is ENHRY and CDR2 is SYGVKD. This CDR3 has 13 amino acids. CDR3 sequence (DNA): TGTGCCATCAGTGAGTCTACACAAGAGACCCAGTACTTC. The encoded protein is CAISESTQETQYF.

A few counts support this clone. V is TRBV30 and J is TRBJ1-4; D is possibly TRBD1 (5 bases). The CDR3 runs to 16 residues. CDR1 and CDR2 from the germline V gene are GTSNPN and SVGIG (reference sequence). The ends were cut back, 0 bases at V and 7 bases at J, with 18 bases in the middle. This CDR3 is CAWSVSGGRFGEKLFF. The CDR3 DNA sequence: TGTGCCTGGAGTGTTTCGGGGGGTCGATTTGGTGAAAAACTGTTTTTT.

This chain links TRBV6-6 with TRBJ1-6; 8 bases map to TRBD1. The CDR3 contains 14 residues. V shed 5 bases and J 6 bases; nucleotides not matched to a gene: 3. Germline CDR1 is MNHNY and CDR2 is SVGAGI (reference sequence). The CDR3 bases are TGTGCCAGCAGTAGCGGACAGGGTAATTCACCCCTCCACTTT. Its protein is CASSSGQGNSPLHF.

This chain connects TRBV30 to TRBJ1-3; 7 bases are a match to TRBD1. Germline V CDR1 and CDR2: GTSNPN, SVGIG (reference sequence). This CDR3 is built from 16 residues. J gave up 2 bases and V 0 bases, and 7 bases lay outside the gene matches. The CDR3 bases are TGTGCCTGGAGTGTACGATGGCAGGGGGCTGGAAACACCATATATTTT. It is translated as CAWSVRWQGAGNTIYF. Variable domain in full (rest from reference TRBV30 and TRBJ1-3): SQTIHQWPATLVQPVGSPLSLECTVEGTSNPNLYWYRQAAGRGLQLLFYSVGIGQISSEVPQNLSASRPQDRQFILSSKKLLLSDSGFYLCAWSVRWQGAGNTIYFGEGSWLTVV.

This sequence joins TRBV6-5 and TRBJ2-1; TRBD2 aligns across 8 bases. The V gene end was trimmed by 5 bases and the J gene end by 2 bases; junction bases not matched to a gene: 5. The length of the CDR3 is 15 residues. In germline, CDR1 is MNHEY, CDR2 SVGAGI. CDR3 bases: TGTGCCAGCAGTCTAACTAGCGGCCCCTACAATGAGCAGTTCTTC. Protein sequence: CASSLTSGPYNEQFF.

This clone was counted a few times. The V and J genes are TRBV6-5 and TRBJ2-3; no firm D call. Germline CDR1 is MNHEY and CDR2 is SVGAGI. V gave up 1 base and J gave up 0 bases, with 11 bases separating them. The CDR3 is made up of 16 amino acids. The CDR3 sequence: CASSYFGTTSTDTQYF. CDR3 nucleotide sequence: TGTGCCAGCAGTTACTTCGGTACGACTAGCACAGATACGCAGTATTTT.

The gene calls are TRBV27 and TRBJ2-5, with TRBD2 as a possible D gene (5 bases). This CDR3 contains 13 residues. Trimming pared 5 bases from V and 5 bases from J, leaving 12 bases between. Per germline, CDR1 MNHEY and CDR2 SMNVEV (reference sequence). This chain's CDR3 is CASSPLRGETQYF. CDR3 nucleotide sequence: TGTGCCAGCAGTCCCTTGCGAGGGGAGACCCAGTACTTC.

Here the CDR3 reads CASSLSTSGTYNEQFF. The CDR3 bases are TGTGCCAGCAGTTTATCAACTAGCGGGACCTACAATGAGCAGTTCTTC. The chain recombines TRBV27 with TRBJ2-1; 10 bases line up with TRBD2. The junction had 1 base not matched to a gene; V was cut back by 0 bases and J by 2 bases. The length of the CDR3 is 16 residues. Germline V gives CDR1 MNHEY, CDR2 SMNVEV (reference sequence).

This clone has only a few counts. The chain joins TRBV6-1 to TRBJ1-6, with 11 bases identical to TRBD1. This CDR3 region has 17 residues. From germline, CDR1 is MNHNS and CDR2 SASEGT. V dropped 2 bases and J dropped 8; count of bases not matched to a gene: 8. The CDR3 bases are TGTGCCAGCAGTGAACAAGGGACAGGGGGGGGAGATTCACCCCTCCACTTT. Translation: CASSEQGTGGGDSPLHF.

This clone was observed a few times. The gene calls are TRBV7-6 and TRBJ2-2; D is possibly TRBD1 (5 bases). V was trimmed by 5 bases and J by 8 bases, leaving 9 bases between them. The CDR3 loop spans 12 amino acids. The V gene's germline CDR1 is SGHVS and CDR2 FNYEAQ. In DNA form, the CDR3 reads TGTGCCAGCAGCCGACGGACAGGGGAGCTGTTTTTT. This encodes CASSRRTGELFF.

V is TRBV27 and J is TRBJ2-7; TRBD2 aligns across 12 bases. J gave up 1 base and V 6 bases, and 13 bases lay outside the gene matches. CDR1 MNHEY and CDR2 SMNVEV come from the germline V gene (reference sequence). CDR3 size: 18 residues. The CDR3 region has the DNA TGTGCCAGCAGAGCGAGGCTAGCGGGGGGGCCTTCGTCCTACGAGCAGTACGTC. It translates to CASRARLAGGPSSYEQYV.

This clone was found a few times. The chain recombines TRBV11-3 with TRBJ2-3; TRBD2 is a possible D gene (5 bases). The CDR3 runs to 15 residues. V was trimmed by 5 bases and J by 3 bases, leaving 15 bases between them. Germline V gene lookup returns CDR1 SGHNT and CDR2 YENEEA. CDR3 amino acids: CASSAEGKETDTQYF. The CDR3 nucleotides are TGTGCCAGCAGCGCAGAGGGAAAGGAAACAGATACGCAGTATTTT.

This sequence joins TRBV28 and TRBJ1-2; the match to TRBD1 covers 7 bases. Germline-derived CDR1 and CDR2 are MDHEN and SYDVKM. CDR3 length: 15 amino acids. V dropped 6 bases and J dropped 4; count of bases not matched to a gene: 11. As DNA, the CDR3 is TGTGCCAGCAGGACCAGTCAGGGGGGAGGCTATGGCTACACCTTC. Its translation is CASRTSQGGGYGYTF.

The table lists this clone with a few counts. V usage is TRBV19 and J usage is TRBJ1-2, with 7 bases matching TRBD1. V lost 10 bases to trimming and J lost 4 bases; unmatched junction nucleotides: 9. Germline V gene data show CDR1 as LNHDA and CDR2 as SQIVND (reference sequence). The CDR3 is made up of 13 amino acids. The CDR3 here is CATKRQGSYGYTF. The DNA for the CDR3 is TGTGCCACTAAGAGACAGGGAAGCTATGGCTACACCTTC.

The chain combines TRBV5-1 with TRBJ2-2, with 12 bases identical to TRBD2. Per the germline V gene, CDR1 is SGHRS and CDR2 is YFSETQ. V dropped 5 bases and J dropped 5; count of bases not matched to a gene: 4. This CDR3 spans 15 amino acids. The CDR3 loop is CASRWTSGATGELFF. CDR3 in DNA: TGCGCCAGCAGATGGACTAGCGGGGCAACCGGGGAGCTGTTTTTT.

The chain recombines TRBV9 with TRBJ2-5; no clear D. The CDR3 sequence is 12 residues long. V was trimmed by 0 bases and J by 3 bases, leaving 3 bases between them. Germline V CDR1 and CDR2: SGDLS, YYNGEE. The CDR3 DNA follows: TGTGCCAGCAGCGTAGCTGAAGAGACCCAGTACTTC. Protein sequence: CASSVAEETQYF.

This clone has just a few counts. This sequence joins TRBV30 and TRBJ1-6; 8 bases map to TRBD1. Germline assignment: CDR1 GTSNPN and CDR2 SVGIG (reference sequence). The CDR3 runs 15 residues. Losses at the gene ends were 4 bases for V and 8 bases for J; bases not matched to a gene: 10. The CDR3 is CAWILRTGMDSPLHF. The CDR3, as DNA: TGTGCCTGGATACTCCGGACAGGGATGGATTCACCCCTCCACTTT.